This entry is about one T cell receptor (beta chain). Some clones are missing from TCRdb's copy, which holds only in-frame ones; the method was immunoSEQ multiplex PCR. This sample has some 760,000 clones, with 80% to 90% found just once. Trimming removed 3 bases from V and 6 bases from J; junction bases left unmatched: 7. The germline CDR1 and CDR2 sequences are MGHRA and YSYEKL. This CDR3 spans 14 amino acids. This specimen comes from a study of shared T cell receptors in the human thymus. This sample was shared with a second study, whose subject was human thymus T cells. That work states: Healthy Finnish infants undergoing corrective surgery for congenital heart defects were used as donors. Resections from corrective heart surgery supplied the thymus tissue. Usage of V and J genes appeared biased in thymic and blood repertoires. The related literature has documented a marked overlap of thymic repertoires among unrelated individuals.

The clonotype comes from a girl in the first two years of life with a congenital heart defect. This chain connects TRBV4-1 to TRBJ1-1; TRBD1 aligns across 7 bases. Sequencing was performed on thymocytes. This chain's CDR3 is CASSQYDRAPEAFF. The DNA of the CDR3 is TGCGCCAGCAGCCAGTACGACAGGGCCCCTGAAGCTTTCTTT.